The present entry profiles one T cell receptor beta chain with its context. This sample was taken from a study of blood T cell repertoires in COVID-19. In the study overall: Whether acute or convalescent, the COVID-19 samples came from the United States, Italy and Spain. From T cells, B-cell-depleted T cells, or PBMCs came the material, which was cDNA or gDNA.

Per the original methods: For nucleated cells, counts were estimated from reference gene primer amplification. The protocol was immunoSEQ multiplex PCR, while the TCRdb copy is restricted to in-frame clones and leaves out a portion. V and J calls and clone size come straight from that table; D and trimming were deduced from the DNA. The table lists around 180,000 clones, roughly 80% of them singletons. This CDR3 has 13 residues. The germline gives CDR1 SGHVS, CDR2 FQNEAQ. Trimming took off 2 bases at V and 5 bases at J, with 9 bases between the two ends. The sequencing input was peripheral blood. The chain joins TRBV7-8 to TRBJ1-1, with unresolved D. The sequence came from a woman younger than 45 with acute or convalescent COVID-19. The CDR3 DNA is TGTGCCAGCAGCTTATCGTACGGGACTGAAGCTTTCTTT. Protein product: CASSLSYGTEAFF.